This T cell receptor (beta chain) was sequenced in a study of T cells after yellow fever vaccination. TCRdb reanalysed the 5' RACE reads using MiXCR and keeps one entry per CDR3 protein. The sample consists of around 160,000 distinct CDR3 sequences, around 7.3% of them appearing once. This clonotype has more than one count but fewer than ten. This TCR was sampled from a man in his late teens or twenties who received the YFV17D yellow fever vaccine. This specimen was CD4+ T cells sorted from PBMCs, taken around 5 days after the first yellow fever vaccination.

The CDR3 DNA is TGTGCCAGCAGCTCACACTGGACCAAAGAGACCCAGTACTTC. This sequence encodes CASSSHWTKETQYF. The chain combines TRBV28 with TRBJ2-5; no reliable D call. Germline CDR1 MDHEN, CDR2 SYDVKM. V was trimmed by 6 bases and J by 3 bases, leaving 14 bases between them. This CDR3 is 14 amino acids long.